This T cell receptor beta chain was recovered during a study of CD8+CD57+ T cells in acquired aplastic anemia. Genomic DNA constituted the template upon which TCR beta VDJ and CDR3 profiling was performed. TCRdb re-called the reads through MiXCR, storing one row per CDR3 protein. This sample carries hundreds of thousands of distinct CDR3 sequences, about 70% of them seen once, and the ten largest clones take approximately 4%. The CDR3 extends over 14 amino acids. Trimming removed 5 bases from V and 5 bases from J, with 16 bases in between. The germline gives CDR1 SNHLY, CDR2 FYNNEI. This TCR came from a human donor in good health, serving as a control. The chain couples TRBV2 to TRBJ2-7; tentatively, D is TRBD2 (5 bases). The sample comprised sorted CD4+, CD8+, or CD8+CD57+ T cells (not recorded which) from PBMCs. The CDR3 DNA reads as TGTGCCAGCAGTCGCCGCCGGGATAGTAACGAGCAGTACTTC. Translation: CASSRRRDSNEQYF.